The clone carrying this T cell receptor beta chain was found many times. Its matching antigen is unknown. These data are taken from a study of T cells in Graves' hyperthyroidism and ophthalmopathy. General study findings and limits: Most clonotypes expanded in the thyroid (above 0.001) were also present in blood.

In germline, CDR1 is SGHTA, CDR2 FQGNSA. The CDR3 consists of 15 residues. The ends lost 5 bases at V and 2 bases at J; junction bases unmatched: 5. It was RNA transcripts that yielded the amplified TCR beta CDR3 regions. First-round RT-PCR with HTBI primers amplified the TCR CDR3 region. TCRdb itself ran the multiplex PCR reads through MiXCR, one entry per CDR3 protein. The sample includes around 690,000 distinct CDR3 sequences, roughly a sixth of them seen just once. Graves' hyperthyroidism showing no ophthalmopathy progression within 18 months was considered stable. Sequencing used blood. The clonotype was recovered from a man between 50 and 59 years old with Graves' hyperthyroidism. The rearrangement uses TRBV7-2 and TRBJ2-7, with TRBD1 identical over 11 bases. CDR3 in amino acids: CASSRWDRGTYEQYF. The CDR3 DNA is TGTGCCAGCAGCCGATGGGACAGGGGGACCTACGAGCAGTACTTC.